This T cell receptor beta chain emerged from a study of T cell responses to AZD1222 COVID-19 vaccine. Points on this clone: As yet, its antigen is unknown. The junction does not match germline at one end; this may be a read error.

Findings of the study overall: Possibly, clonal diversity was underestimated; donors were largely white British and included more females.

Assay used: immunoSEQ multiplex PCR; TCRdb lists only in-frame clones, some missing. Of fewer than 110,000 clones listed, just over 85% are singletons. Germline V gene lookup returns CDR1 LGHDT and CDR2 YNNKEL (reference sequence). The CDR3 spans 15 residues. The rearrangement links TRBV3-1 (or the pseudogene TRBV3-2) to TRBJ2-7; D call uncertain. The specimen was peripheral blood, collected on day 0 of AZD1222 vaccination. The TCR sequence derives from an adult in good health. The CDR3 nucleotides read TGTGCCAGCAGTCAAGGGCTAACCCTTTCCTACGAGCAGTACTTC. It is translated as CASSQGLTLSYEQYF.